The text below deals with one T cell receptor beta chain. Cohorts were assigned according to the clinical history that participants reported. The CDR3 totals 15 residues. The trim removed 0 bases at V and 5 bases at J, leaving 6 bases unmatched. The V gene's germline CDR1 is SGDLS and CDR2 YYNGEE. The data originate from a study of blood T cell repertoires in COVID-19. Study overall: In each case, the material was cDNA or gDNA derived from T cells, B-cell-depleted T cells, or PBMCs.

TCRdb's copy holds only in-frame clones and misses some; the assay was immunoSEQ multiplex PCR. The profile shows about 200,000 clones, 86% of them singletons. The rearrangement links TRBV9 to TRBJ2-5; 8 bases are shared with TRBD2. Sequences were obtained from PBMCs or T cells enriched from blood (not recorded which). This sequence originates from a man aged 40-50 years with acute COVID-19. CDR3 sequence (DNA): TGTGCCAGCAGCGTAGCAGCGGGAGCAGGCGAGACCCAGTACTTC. The encoded protein is CASSVAAGAGETQYF. Looking up the rest from reference TRBV9 and TRBJ2-5 gives the full variable domain: DSGVTQTPKHLITATGQRVTLRCSPRSGDLSVYWYQQSLDQGLQFLIQYYNGEERAKGNILERFSAQQFPDLHSELNLSSLELGDSALYFCASSVAAGAGETQYFGPGTRLLVL.